This T cell receptor beta chain was sequenced in a study of T cell repertoires in cytomegalovirus infection. In the study overall: Well-studied HLA-B-restricted epitopes and recently identified HLA-C-restricted epitopes of CMV were both used in the study. Study-wide results and limits: Clonotype analysis showed dominance of the ex vivo response by HLA-C-restricted CMV-specific TCR beta clonotypes.

With 0 bases clipped from V and 8 bases from J, the junction kept 9 bases outside the gene matches. The CDR3 has 16 residues. Germline V CDR1 and CDR2: MNHEY, SVGEGT. TCRdb re-called the reads through MiXCR, storing one row per CDR3 protein. The data hold a few hundred thousand distinct CDR3 sequences, with almost 40% observed a single time. Notes on this clonotype: Antigen specificity is unknown.

The sample was cultured PBMCs, taken from culture after CMV antigen stimulation. This clonotype originated in a human donor in good health (CMV status not recorded). Some clones in this sample may be carry-over from other donors' samples. The chain is built from TRBV6-2 or TRBV6-3 and TRBJ1-4, with 7 bases identical to TRBD1. The CDR3 protein is CASSYSMGTEVEKLFF. The CDR3 region has the DNA TGTGCCAGCAGTTACTCGATGGGGACAGAAGTGGAAAAACTGTTTTTT.